Listed here are 20 T cell receptor beta chains from one sample, sequenced in a study of blood T cells in healthy people across ages (dated by TCRdb to 2013 to 2016). Library prep was done by 5' RACE. TCRdb lists the instrument as Illumina HiSeq 2500. The second PCR ran for about 6 to 12 cycles and used a J-beta primer mix along with a sample-barcoded 5' primer. Starting from the raw public reads, TCRdb applied fastp trimming at Q25, assembled clones with MiXCR and retained in-frame beta chains. Records with the same CDR3 protein are collapsed into one entry carrying the most frequent genes and DNA. Present in this sample are roughly 700,000 distinct CDR3 sequences, roughly 32% of which were seen just once. The ten largest account for just over 15% of the sample. Sample: blood. The source is a woman over 75 in good health. Donor details come from another sample of the same person, matched by shared clones.

Notes on this clonotype: Just one base apart from a much larger clone, this may be a read error. V and J are TRBV20-1 and TRBJ2-1; perhaps TRBD2 as D (7 bases). Trimming stripped 0 bases from V and 8 bases from J, with 17 bases between. Looked up from germline, CDR1 is DFQATT and CDR2 is SNEGSKA (reference sequence). The CDR3 is 15 residues long. The CDR3 protein is CSARDSGGRSYEQFF. The CDR3 nucleotides are TGCAGTGCTAGAGATTCGGGGGGCCGGAGTTATGAGCAGTTCTTC.

This clonotype appeared many times. This chain uses TRBV4-2 with TRBJ2-3, with TRBD2 matching 10 bases. The CDR3 loop spans 16 amino acids. After removal of 0 bases from V and 4 bases from J, the junction contained 4 bases not matched to a gene. Germline CDR1 and CDR2: LGHNA and YNFKEQ. The CDR3 is CASSQESGGASDTQYF. The CDR3, as DNA: TGTGCCAGCAGCCAAGAAAGCGGGGGGGCCTCAGATACGCAGTATTTT.

The chain combines TRBV10-3 with TRBJ1-1, with TRBD1 matching over 8 bases. The junction had 3 bases not matched to a gene; V was cut back by 4 bases and J by 5 bases. CDR1 ENHRY and CDR2 SYGVKD come from the germline V gene. The length of the CDR3 is 13 residues. The CDR3 DNA reads TGTGCCATCAGTGCTGGACAGGGAACTGAAGCTTTCTTT. This gives the protein CAISAGQGTEAFF.

This chain joins TRBV20-1 and TRBJ2-7; 7 bases agree with TRBD2. The CDR3 contains 14 residues. V shed 6 bases, J shed 7 bases, and the junction held 15 bases outside the gene matches. Looked up from germline, CDR1 is DFQATT and CDR2 is SNEGSKA (reference sequence). The CDR3 reads CSAQKGGALYEQYF. In DNA form, the CDR3 reads TGCAGTGCCCAAAAGGGAGGGGCGTTGTATGAGCAGTACTTC.

In regard to this clonotype: This could be a read error, since a much larger clone is one nucleotide away. This chain joins TRBV11-3 and TRBJ2-7; D remains ambiguous. The CDR3 is made up of 14 amino acids. Trimming stripped 6 bases from V and 7 bases from J, with 19 bases between. Germline CDR1 is SGHNT and CDR2 is YENEEA. The CDR3 bases are TGTGCCAGCAGTCCCGGACGCCCCGGCGAGGAGCAGTACTTC. It yields the protein CASSPGRPGEEQYF. Full variable domain (remainder filled in from reference TRBV11-3 and TRBJ2-7): EAGVVQSPRYKIIEKKQPVAFWCNPISGHNTLYWYLQNLGQGPELLIRYENEEAVDDSQLPKDRFSAERLKGVDSTLKIQPAELGDSAVYLCASSPGRPGEEQYFGPGTRLTVT.

This clonotype has only a few counts. The gene calls are TRBV7-3 and TRBJ2-2; D remains unclear. The CDR3 is made up of 14 amino acids. Germline V lookup: CDR1 SGHTA, CDR2 FQGTGA. V lost 5 bases and J 4 bases, leaving 11 bases between the germline ends. CDR3 sequence (DNA): TGTGCCAGCAGCCTTAGTAAGGGCACCGGGGAGCTGTTTTTT. Protein sequence: CASSLSKGTGELFF.

In this sample, this clonotype turned up a few times. The chain employs TRBV7-2 and TRBJ1-1; TRBD1 matches at 8 bases. CDR3 length: 15 amino acids. V gave up 5 bases and J gave up 5 bases; unmatched junction bases: 10. CDR1 and CDR2 from the germline V gene are SGHTA and FQGNSA. CDR3 DNA: TGTGCCAGCAGCCAGAAGACAGGGGCGGGTACTGAAGCTTTCTTT. This sequence encodes CASSQKTGAGTEAFF.

This clonotype has ten or more counts. The V call is TRBV6-1, the J call TRBJ2-3; 14 bases map to TRBD2. There are 18 residues in the CDR3. Germline V lookup: CDR1 MNHNS, CDR2 SASEGT. J was trimmed by 1 base and V by 6 bases; bases with no gene match: 9. The CDR3 bases are TGTGCCAGCAGGGGACTAGCGGGGGAACTCGACCGCACAGATACGCAGTATTTT. It encodes CASRGLAGELDRTDTQYF.

This clonotype was observed at least ten times. The V and J genes are TRBV4-1 and TRBJ2-7, with 8 bases aligning to TRBD1. The V gene's germline CDR1 is MGHRA and CDR2 YSYEKL. The CDR3 is 15 residues long. V lost 0 bases and J lost 4; bases outside the gene matches: 5. As DNA, the CDR3 is TGCGCCAGCAGCCAAGATCCAGGGGGCGGTTACGAGCAGTACTTC. Translating gives CASSQDPGGGYEQYF.

As regards this clonotype: This clone may be a read error of a much larger clone one base away. The rearrangement uses TRBV5-1 and TRBJ2-1, with D possibly being TRBD1 (6 bases). Germline V gives CDR1 SGHRS, CDR2 YFSETQ. The CDR3 length is 15 residues. DNA of the CDR3: TGCGCCGGCAGCCCTTCGACAGGCCCCTACAATGAGCAGTTCTTC. This encodes CAGSPSTGPYNEQFF.

On this clonotype itself: The junction departs from the called germline gene at one end, perhaps through a read error. The genes are TRBV7-9 and TRBJ2-3; possibly TRBD2 for D (5 bases). Per germline, CDR1 SEHNR and CDR2 FQNEAQ (reference sequence). There are 16 residues in the CDR3. CDR3 nucleotides: TGCGCCAGCAGCCAAGAAGGGAGAACTAGCACAGATACGCAGTATTTT. As protein: CASSQEGRTSTDTQYF.

This chain uses TRBV6-4 with TRBJ2-2; D remains ambiguous. V was trimmed by 2 bases and J by 3 bases, leaving 4 bases between them. Germline V gene sequence: CDR1 MRHNA, CDR2 SNTAGT. This CDR3 spans 13 amino acids. CDR3 sequence reads: CASSDGDTGELFF. The CDR3 DNA follows: TGTGCCAGCAGTGACGGGGACACCGGGGAGCTGTTTTTT.

At least ten counts were recorded for this clonotype. The chain recombines TRBV20-1 with TRBJ2-7; TRBD1 might be the D (5 bases). CDR3 length: 13 amino acids. V was clipped by 5 bases and J by 3 bases, with 14 bases between them. Germline V gene sequence: CDR1 DFQATT, CDR2 SNEGSKA (reference sequence). The CDR3 is CSAGQGLYYEQYF. The DNA of the CDR3 is TGCAGTGCTGGTCAGGGATTATACTACGAGCAGTACTTC.

The chain recombines TRBV7-2 with TRBJ1-2, with D perhaps TRBD1 (6 bases). V lost 3 bases and J 4 bases, leaving 21 bases between the germline ends. The CDR3 totals 17 residues. Looked up from germline, CDR1 is SGHTA and CDR2 is FQGNSA. CDR3 sequence: CASSFSIGRGSRYGYTF. DNA of the CDR3: TGTGCCAGCAGCTTTTCCATAGGGAGGGGGTCTCGCTATGGCTACACCTTC. The full variable domain, rest sourced from reference TRBV7-2 and TRBJ1-2, is GAGVSQSPSNKVTEKGKDVELRCDPISGHTALYWYRQSLGQGLEFLIYFQGNSAPDKSGLPSDRFSAERTGGSVSTLTIQRTQQEDSAVYLCASSFSIGRGSRYGYTFGSGTRLTVV.

This clonotype was counted many times. The chain's CDR3 is CASSRRTSGALGDTQYF. The CDR3 DNA reads as TGTGCCAGCAGCCGTCGGACTAGCGGGGCCTTAGGGGATACGCAGTATTTT. The chain uses TRBV11-1 and TRBJ2-3; 12 bases fit TRBD2. The germline V gene encodes CDR1 SGHAT and CDR2 FQDESV (reference sequence). The CDR3 spans 17 residues. The V and J ends lost 5 bases and 6 bases, in that order; junction bases with no gene match: 12.

The table lists this clonotype with many counts. The rearrangement links TRBV7-9 to TRBJ2-1, with D hard to call. There are 14 residues in the CDR3. The ends were cut back, 3 bases at V and 4 bases at J, with 10 bases in the middle. Germline V gene data show CDR1 as SEHNR and CDR2 as FQNEAQ (reference sequence). The CDR3 DNA reads TGTGCCAGCAGCTTTCTAACAGCTTACAATGAGCAGTTCTTC. It yields the protein CASSFLTAYNEQFF.

This clonotype was observed a few times. The chain carries TRBV12-3 or TRBV12-4 and TRBJ2-3; no clear D gene. V lost 5 bases, J lost 1 base, and 16 bases lay in between. This CDR3 has 16 amino acids. The CDR3 nucleotides read TGTGCCAGCAGTCCAACTGTGAGAGTGGGCACAGATACGCAGTATTTT. Amino acid sequence: CASSPTVRVGTDTQYF.

This clonotype was seen more than once but under ten times. The chain couples TRBV4-1 to TRBJ1-6; TRBD1 matches at 7 bases. Per the germline V gene, CDR1 is MGHRA and CDR2 is YSYEKL. This CDR3 contains 17 residues. The trim removed 3 bases at V and 10 bases at J, leaving 15 bases unmatched. CDR3 DNA sequence: TGCGCCAGCAGCCAGGAGGGGACAGCCTTTTTAAGCTCACCCCTCCACTTT. This encodes CASSQEGTAFLSSPLHF.

This clonotype has a handful of counts. This sequence may be a read error, since a much larger clone differs from it by one base. This rearrangement joins TRBV5-1 to TRBJ1-2, with 8 bases aligning to TRBD1. There are 13 residues in the CDR3. Germline values: CDR1 SGHRS, CDR2 YFSETQ. The CDR3 DNA follows: TGCGCCGGCAGCCCGGGACAGGCGTATGGCTACACCTTC. This gives the protein CAGSPGQAYGYTF.

This clonotype showed up many times. V usage is TRBV20-1 and J usage is TRBJ2-3; 8 nucleotides align to TRBD2. With V trimmed by 6 bases and J by 7 bases, 12 bases remained unmatched. Germline-derived CDR1 and CDR2 are DFQATT and SNEGSKA (reference sequence). This CDR3 has 14 residues. The DNA of the CDR3 is TGCAGTGCCCGGGAGACACTAGCGGTCAATACGCAGTATTTT. Its protein product is CSARETLAVNTQYF.